This T cell receptor beta chain comes out of a study of blood T cell repertoires in COVID-19. Study summary: Sample material is recorded as cDNA or gDNA derived from T cells, B-cell-depleted T cells, or PBMCs.

Participants had their cohort set by participant-reported clinical history. The assay was immunoSEQ multiplex PCR, and TCRdb's table has in-frame clones only and misses some. The profile shows about 430,000 clones, approximately 90% of them singletons. The CDR3 covers 14 residues. Germline V gene sequence: CDR1 SGHAT, CDR2 FQNNGV. With respect to this clone: A read error may produce the germline difference seen at one junction end.

J is TRBJ2-1 and V is TRBV11-2; TRBD2 matches 13 bases. The sample was PBMCs or T cells enriched from blood (not recorded which). This sequence originates from a man between 25 and 39 years old who had recovered from COVID-19. The CDR3 nucleotides read TGTGCCAGCACCTTAGGACTAGCGGGAGCCCAAGGGTTCTTC. Protein product: CASTLGLAGAQGFF.